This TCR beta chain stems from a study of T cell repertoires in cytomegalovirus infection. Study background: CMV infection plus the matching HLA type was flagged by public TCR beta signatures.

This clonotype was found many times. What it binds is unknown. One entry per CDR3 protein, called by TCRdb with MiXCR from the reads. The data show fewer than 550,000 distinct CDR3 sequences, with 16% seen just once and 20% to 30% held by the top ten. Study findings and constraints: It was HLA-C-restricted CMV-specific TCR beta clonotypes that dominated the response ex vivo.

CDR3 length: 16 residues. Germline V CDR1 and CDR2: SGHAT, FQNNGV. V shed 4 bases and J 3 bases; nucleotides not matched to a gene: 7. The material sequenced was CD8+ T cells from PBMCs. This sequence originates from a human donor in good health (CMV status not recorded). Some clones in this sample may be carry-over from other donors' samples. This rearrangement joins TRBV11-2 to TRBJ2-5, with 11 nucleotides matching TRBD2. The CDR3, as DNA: TGTGCCAGCAGCTCCTTTGTTAGCGGGGGGGAAGAGACCCAGTACTTC. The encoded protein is CASSSFVSGGEETQYF.